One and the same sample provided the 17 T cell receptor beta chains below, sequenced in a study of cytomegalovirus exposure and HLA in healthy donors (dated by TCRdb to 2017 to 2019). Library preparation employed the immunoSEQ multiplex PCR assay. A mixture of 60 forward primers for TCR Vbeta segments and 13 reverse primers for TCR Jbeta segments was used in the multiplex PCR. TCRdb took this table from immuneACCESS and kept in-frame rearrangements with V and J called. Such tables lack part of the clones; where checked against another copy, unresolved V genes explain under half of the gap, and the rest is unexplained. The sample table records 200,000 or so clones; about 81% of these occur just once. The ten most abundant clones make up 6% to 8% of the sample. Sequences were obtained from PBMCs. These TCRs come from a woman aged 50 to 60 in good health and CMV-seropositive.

CDR3 DNA: TGTGCCAGCAGGTACAGGGAGAACACTGAAGCTTTCTTT. Translated: CASRYRENTEAFF. The chain is built from TRBV27 and TRBJ1-1; a possible D gene is TRBD1 (6 bases). CDR3 length: 13 residues. The germline CDR1 and CDR2 sequences are MNHEY and SMNVEV (reference sequence). Trimming removed 6 bases at V and 1 base at J, with 9 bases between.

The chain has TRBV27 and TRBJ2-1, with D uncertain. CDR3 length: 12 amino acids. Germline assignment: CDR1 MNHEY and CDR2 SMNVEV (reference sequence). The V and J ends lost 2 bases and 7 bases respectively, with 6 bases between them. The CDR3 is CASSLSANEQFF. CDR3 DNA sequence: TGTGCCAGCAGTTTAAGCGCGAATGAGCAGTTCTTC.

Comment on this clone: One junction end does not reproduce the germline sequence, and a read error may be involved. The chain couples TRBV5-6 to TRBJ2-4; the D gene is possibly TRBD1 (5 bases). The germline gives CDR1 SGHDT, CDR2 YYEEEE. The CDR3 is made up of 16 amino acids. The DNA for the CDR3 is TGTGCCAGCAGCTTGGCAACGGTAGGGGCCAAAAACAGTCAGTACTTC. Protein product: CASSLATVGAKNSQYF.

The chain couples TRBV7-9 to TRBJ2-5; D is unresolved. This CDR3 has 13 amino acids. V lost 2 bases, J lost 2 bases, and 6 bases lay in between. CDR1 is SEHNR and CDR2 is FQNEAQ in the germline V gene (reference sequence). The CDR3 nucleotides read TGTGCCAGCAGCTTATACAGACAAGAGACCCAGTACTTC. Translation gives CASSLYRQETQYF.

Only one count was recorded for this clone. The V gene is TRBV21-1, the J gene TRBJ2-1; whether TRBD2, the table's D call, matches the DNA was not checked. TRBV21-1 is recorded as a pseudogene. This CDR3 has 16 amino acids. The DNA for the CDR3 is TGTGCCAGCATCTGGACTAGCGGGAGGGGTGTCAATGAGCAGTTCTTC. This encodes CASIWTSGRGVNEQFF.

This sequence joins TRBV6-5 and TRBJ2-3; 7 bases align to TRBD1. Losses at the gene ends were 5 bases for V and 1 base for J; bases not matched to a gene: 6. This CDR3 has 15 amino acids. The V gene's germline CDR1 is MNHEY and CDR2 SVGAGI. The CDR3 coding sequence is TGTGCCAGCAGTCAGACAGGGACCCGCACAGATACGCAGTATTTT. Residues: CASSQTGTRTDTQYF.

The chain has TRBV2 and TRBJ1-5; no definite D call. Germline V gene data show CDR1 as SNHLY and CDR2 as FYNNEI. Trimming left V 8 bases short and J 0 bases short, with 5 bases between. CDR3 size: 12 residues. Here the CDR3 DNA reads TGTGCCAGCCGAGTTAGCAATCAGCCCCAGCATTTT. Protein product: CASRVSNQPQHF.

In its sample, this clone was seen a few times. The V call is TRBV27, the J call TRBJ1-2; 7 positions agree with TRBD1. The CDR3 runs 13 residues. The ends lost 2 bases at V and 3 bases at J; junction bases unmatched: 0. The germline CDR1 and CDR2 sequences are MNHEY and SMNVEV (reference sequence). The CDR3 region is CASSLTGDYGYTF. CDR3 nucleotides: TGTGCCAGCAGTTTAACAGGGGACTATGGCTACACCTTC.

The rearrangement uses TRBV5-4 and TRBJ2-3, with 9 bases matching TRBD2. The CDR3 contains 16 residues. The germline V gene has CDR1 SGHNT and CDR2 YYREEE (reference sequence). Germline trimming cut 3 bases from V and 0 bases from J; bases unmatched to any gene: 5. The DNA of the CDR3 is TGTGCCAGCAGCTCGACTAGCGGTTCTAGCACAGATACGCAGTATTTT. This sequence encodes CASSSTSGSSTDTQYF.

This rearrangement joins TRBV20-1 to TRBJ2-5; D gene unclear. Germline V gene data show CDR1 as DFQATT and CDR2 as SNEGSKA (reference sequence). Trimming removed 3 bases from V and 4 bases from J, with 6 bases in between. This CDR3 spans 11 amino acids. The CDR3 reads CSASFGETQYF. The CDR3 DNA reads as TGCAGTGCTAGTTTCGGAGAGACCCAGTACTTC.

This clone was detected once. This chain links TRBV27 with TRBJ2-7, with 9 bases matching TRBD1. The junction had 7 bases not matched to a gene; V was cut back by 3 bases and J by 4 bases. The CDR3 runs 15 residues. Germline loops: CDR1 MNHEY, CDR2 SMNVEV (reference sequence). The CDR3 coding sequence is TGTGCCAGCAGTTTGATAGGACAGGGGAAGTACGAGCAGTACTTC. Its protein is CASSLIGQGKYEQYF.

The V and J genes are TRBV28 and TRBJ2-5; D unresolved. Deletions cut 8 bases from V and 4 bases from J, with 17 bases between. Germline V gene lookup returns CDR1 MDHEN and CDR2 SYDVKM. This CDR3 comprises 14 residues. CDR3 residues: CASARGEVGETQYF. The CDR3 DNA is TGTGCCAGCGCCCGAGGAGAGGTTGGAGAGACCCAGTACTTC.

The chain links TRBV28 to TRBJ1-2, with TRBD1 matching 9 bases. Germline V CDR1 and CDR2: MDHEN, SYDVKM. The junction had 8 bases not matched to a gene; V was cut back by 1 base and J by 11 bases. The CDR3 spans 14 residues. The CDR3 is CASSLSGQGGWYTF. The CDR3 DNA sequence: TGTGCCAGCAGTTTATCGGGACAGGGAGGATGGTACACCTTC.

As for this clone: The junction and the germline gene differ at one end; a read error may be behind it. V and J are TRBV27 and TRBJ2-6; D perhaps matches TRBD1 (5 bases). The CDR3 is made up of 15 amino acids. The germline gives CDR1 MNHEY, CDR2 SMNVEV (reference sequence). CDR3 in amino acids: CASSLGGSGANGLTF. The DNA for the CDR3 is TGTGCCAGCAGTTTAGGTGGATCTGGGGCCAACGGCCTGACTTTC.

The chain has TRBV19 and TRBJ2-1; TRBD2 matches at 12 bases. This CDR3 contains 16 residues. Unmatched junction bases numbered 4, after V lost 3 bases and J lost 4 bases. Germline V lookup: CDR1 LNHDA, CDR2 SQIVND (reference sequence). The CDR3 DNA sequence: TGTGCCAGTAGTATTCAAGGACTAGCGGGATACAATGAGCAGTTCTTC. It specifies CASSIQGLAGYNEQFF.

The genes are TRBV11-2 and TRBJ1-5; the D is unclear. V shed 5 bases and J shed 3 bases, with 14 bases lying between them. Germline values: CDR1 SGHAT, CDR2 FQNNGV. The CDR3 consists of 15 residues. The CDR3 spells CASSLSGGNNQPQHF. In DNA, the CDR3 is TGTGCCAGCAGCCTATCGGGTGGAAACAATCAGCCCCAGCATTTT.

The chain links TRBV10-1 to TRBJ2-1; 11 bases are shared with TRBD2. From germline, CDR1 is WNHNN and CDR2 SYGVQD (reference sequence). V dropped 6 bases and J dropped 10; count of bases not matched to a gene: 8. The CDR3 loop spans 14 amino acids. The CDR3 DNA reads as TGCGCCAGCAGCTCCGGGACTAGCGGTGGGGAGCAGTTCTTC. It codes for CASSSGTSGGEQFF.